The T cell receptor beta chain described here comes from a study of blood T cell repertoires in COVID-19. Study-wide background: Donors in the United States, Italy and Spain gave samples during acute or convalescent COVID-19. PBMCs, B-cell-depleted T cells, or T cells were the source of the cDNA or gDNA that made up the material.

This CDR3 has 14 residues. V shed 6 bases, J shed 1 base, and the junction held 3 bases outside the gene matches. Germline CDR1 MNHEY, CDR2 SVGAGI. Per the authors' pipeline: Reference gene primers were amplified, and this amplification served to estimate nucleated cell counts. Here immunoSEQ multiplex PCR was the method, and the copy in TCRdb shows in-frame clones only, minus some. From that table come the V and J calls and clone size; the DNA was used to work out D and trimming. This repertoire shows 80,000 to 100,000 clones, around 82% found once; its top ten account for about 8.1%. Sequencing was performed on peripheral blood. This sequence originates from a man aged 50 to 59 who had recovered from COVID-19. The chain carries TRBV6-5 and TRBJ2-3; 8 nucleotides match TRBD1. CDR3 loop: CASSETGGTDTQYF. CDR3 DNA: TGTGCCAGCAGCGAGACAGGGGGCACAGATACGCAGTATTTT.